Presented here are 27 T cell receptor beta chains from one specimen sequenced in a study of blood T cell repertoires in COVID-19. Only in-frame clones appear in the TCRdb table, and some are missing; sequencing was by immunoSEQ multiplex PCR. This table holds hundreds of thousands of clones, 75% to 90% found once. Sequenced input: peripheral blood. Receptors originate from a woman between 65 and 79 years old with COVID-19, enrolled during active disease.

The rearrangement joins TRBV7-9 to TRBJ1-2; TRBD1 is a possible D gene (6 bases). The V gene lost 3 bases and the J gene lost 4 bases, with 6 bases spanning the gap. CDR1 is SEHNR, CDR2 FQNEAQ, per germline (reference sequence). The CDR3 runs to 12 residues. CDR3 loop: CASSLDSYGYTF. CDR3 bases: TGTGCCAGCAGCTTGGACAGCTATGGCTACACCTTC.

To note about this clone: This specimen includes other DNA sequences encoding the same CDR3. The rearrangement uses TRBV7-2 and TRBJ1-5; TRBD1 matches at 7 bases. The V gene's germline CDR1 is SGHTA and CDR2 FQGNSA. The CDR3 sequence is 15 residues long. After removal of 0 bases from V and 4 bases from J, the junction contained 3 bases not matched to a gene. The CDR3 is CASSLAGQLNQPQHF. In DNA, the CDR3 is TGTGCCAGCAGCTTAGCGGGACAGTTAAATCAGCCCCAGCATTTT. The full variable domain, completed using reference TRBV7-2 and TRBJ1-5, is GAGVSQSPSNKVTEKGKDVELRCDPISGHTALYWYRQSLGQGLEFLIYFQGNSAPDKSGLPSDRFSAERTGGSVSTLTIQRTQQEDSAVYLCASSLAGQLNQPQHFGDGTRLSIL.

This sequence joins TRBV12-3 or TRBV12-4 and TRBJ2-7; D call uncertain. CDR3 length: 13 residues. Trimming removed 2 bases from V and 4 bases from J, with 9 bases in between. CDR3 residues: CASSLRLEYEQYF. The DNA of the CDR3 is TGTGCCAGCAGTTTAAGGTTGGAGTACGAGCAGTACTTC.

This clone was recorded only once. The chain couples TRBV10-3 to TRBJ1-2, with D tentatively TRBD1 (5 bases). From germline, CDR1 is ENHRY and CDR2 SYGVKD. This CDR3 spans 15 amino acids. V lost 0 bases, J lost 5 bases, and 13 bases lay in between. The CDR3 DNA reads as TGTGCCATCAGTGAGTCAGGCAATGGGGCTTATGGCTACACCTTC. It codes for CAISESGNGAYGYTF.

In DNA form, the CDR3 reads TGTGCCAGCAGCTTGGACCTGGCCAACTATGGCTACACCTTC. It encodes CASSLDLANYGYTF. The chain recombines TRBV5-6 with TRBJ1-2; D remains unclear. V was shortened by 0 bases and J by 2 bases, with 8 bases between the two germline ends. Per germline, CDR1 SGHDT and CDR2 YYEEEE. The CDR3 runs to 14 residues.

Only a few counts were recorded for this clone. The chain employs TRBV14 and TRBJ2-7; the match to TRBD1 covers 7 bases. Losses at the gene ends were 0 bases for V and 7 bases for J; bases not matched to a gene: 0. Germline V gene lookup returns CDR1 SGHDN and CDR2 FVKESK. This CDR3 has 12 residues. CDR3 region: CASSQDRGEQYF. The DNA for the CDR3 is TGTGCCAGCAGCCAAGACAGGGGGGAGCAGTACTTC.

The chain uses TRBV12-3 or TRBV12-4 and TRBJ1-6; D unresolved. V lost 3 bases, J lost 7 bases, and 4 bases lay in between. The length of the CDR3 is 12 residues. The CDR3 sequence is CASSFLNSPLHF. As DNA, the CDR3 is TGTGCCAGCAGTTTCTTAAATTCACCCCTCCACTTT.

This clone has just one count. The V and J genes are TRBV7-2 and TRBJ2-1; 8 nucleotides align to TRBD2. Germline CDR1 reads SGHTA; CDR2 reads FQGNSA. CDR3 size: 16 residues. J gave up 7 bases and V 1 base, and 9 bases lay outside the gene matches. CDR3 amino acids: CASSLEWSGGRNEQFF. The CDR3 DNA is TGTGCCAGCAGCTTAGAATGGAGCGGGGGCCGGAATGAGCAGTTCTTC.

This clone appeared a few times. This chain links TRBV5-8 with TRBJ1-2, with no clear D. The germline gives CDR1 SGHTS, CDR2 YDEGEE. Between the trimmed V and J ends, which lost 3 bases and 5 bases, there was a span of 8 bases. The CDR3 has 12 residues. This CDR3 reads CASSWAVYGYTF. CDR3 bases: TGTGCCAGCAGCTGGGCAGTTTATGGCTACACCTTC.

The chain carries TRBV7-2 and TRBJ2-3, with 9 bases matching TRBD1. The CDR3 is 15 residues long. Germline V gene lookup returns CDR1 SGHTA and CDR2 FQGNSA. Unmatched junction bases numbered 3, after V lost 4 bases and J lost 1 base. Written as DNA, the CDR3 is TGTGCCAGCAGCTCGGGACAGGGAGGCACAGATACGCAGTATTTT. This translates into CASSSGQGGTDTQYF.

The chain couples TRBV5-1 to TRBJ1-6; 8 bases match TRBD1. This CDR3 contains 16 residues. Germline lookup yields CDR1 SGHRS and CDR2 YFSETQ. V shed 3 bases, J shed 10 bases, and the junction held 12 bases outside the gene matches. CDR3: CASSSRATGEGSPLHF. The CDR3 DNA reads TGCGCCAGCAGCTCCCGGGCGACAGGGGAGGGCTCACCCCTCCACTTT. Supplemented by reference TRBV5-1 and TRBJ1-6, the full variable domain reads KAGVTQTPRYLIKTRGQQVTLSCSPISGHRSVSWYQQTPGQGLQFLFEYFSETQRNKGNFPGRFSGRQFSNSRSEMNVSTLELGDSALYLCASSSRATGEGSPLHFGNGTRLTVT.

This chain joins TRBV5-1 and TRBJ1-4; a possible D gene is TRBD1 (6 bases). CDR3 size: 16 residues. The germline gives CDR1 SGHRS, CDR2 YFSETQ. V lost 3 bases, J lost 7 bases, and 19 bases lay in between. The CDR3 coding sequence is TGCGCCAGCAGCTGGGCCCGAGGACAGTCTCCTGAAAAACTGTTTTTT. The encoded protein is CASSWARGQSPEKLFF.

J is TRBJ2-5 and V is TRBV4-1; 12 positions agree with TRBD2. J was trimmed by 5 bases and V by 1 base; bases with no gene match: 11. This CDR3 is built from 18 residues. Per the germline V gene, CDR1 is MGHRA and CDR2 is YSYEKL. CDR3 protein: CASSQGVLAGGPGETQYF. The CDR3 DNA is TGCGCCAGCAGCCAAGGAGTTCTAGCGGGGGGGCCCGGGGAGACCCAGTACTTC.

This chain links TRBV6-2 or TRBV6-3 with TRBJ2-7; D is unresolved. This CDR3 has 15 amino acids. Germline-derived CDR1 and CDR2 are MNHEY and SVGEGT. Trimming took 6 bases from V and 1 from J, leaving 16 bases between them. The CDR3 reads CASSRYVGHSYEQYF. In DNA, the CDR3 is TGTGCCAGCAGCCGTTACGTGGGCCATTCCTACGAGCAGTACTTC.

CDR3 protein: CASSLATNIDEQYF. CDR3 DNA sequence: TGCGCCAGCAGCCTGGCGACAAATATCGACGAGCAGTACTTC. The chain is built from TRBV5-1 and TRBJ2-7; D is unresolved. Germline loops: CDR1 SGHRS, CDR2 YFSETQ. The CDR3 loop spans 14 amino acids. The V end lost 4 bases, the J end lost 5 bases, and 16 bases lay between the germline ends.

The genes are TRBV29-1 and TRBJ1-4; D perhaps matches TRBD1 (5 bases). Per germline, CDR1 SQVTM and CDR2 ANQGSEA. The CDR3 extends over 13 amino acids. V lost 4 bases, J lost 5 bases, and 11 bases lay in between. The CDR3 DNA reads TGCAGCGTTGCGACAGTACAAAATGAAAAACTGTTTTTT. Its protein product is CSVATVQNEKLFF.

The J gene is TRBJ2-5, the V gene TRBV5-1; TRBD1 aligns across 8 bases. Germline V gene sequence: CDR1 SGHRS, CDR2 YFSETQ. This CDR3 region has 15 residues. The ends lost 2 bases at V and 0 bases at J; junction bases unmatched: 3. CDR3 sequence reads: CASSFQGAHQETQYF. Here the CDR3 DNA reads TGCGCCAGCAGCTTCCAGGGGGCCCACCAAGAGACCCAGTACTTC.

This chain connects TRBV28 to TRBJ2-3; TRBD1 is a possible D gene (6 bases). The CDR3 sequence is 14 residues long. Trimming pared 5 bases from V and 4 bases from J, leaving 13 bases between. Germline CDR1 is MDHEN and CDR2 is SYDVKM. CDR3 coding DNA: TGTGCCAGCAGTCCAATAGAGGGGGCAGATACGCAGTATTTT. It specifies CASSPIEGADTQYF.

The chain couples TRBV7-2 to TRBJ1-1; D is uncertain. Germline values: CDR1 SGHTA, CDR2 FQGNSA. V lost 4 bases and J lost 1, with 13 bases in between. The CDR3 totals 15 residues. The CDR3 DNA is TGTGCCAGCAGCTCGAGGAAGGTCGGGAACACTGAAGCTTTCTTT. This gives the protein CASSSRKVGNTEAFF.

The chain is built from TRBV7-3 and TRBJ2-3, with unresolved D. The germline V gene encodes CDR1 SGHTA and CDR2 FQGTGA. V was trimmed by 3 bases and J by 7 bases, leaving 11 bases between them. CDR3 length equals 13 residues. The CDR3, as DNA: TGTGCCAGCAGCTTCAGCGAATCAAATACGCAGTATTTT. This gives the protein CASSFSESNTQYF.

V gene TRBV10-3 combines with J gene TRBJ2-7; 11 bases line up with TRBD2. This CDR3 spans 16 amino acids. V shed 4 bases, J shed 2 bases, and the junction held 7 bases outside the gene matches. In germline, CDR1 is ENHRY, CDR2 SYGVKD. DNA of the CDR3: TGTGCCATCAGTGGGGCTAGCGGGGGGCAACCCTACGAGCAGTACTTC. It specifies CAISGASGGQPYEQYF.

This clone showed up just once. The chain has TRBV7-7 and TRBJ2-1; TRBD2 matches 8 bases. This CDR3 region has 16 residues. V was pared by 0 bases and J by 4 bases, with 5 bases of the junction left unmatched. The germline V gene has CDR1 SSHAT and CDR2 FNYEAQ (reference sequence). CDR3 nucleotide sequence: TGTGCCAGCAGCTTAGCGGCGGGGGGTGGTTACAATGAGCAGTTCTTC. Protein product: CASSLAAGGGYNEQFF.

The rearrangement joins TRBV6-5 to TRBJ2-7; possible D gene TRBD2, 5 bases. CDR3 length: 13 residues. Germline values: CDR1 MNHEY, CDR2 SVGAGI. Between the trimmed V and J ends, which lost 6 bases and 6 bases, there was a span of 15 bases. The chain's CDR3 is CASRSPPGVEQYF. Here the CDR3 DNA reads TGTGCCAGCAGGTCACCACCCGGGGTCGAGCAGTACTTC.

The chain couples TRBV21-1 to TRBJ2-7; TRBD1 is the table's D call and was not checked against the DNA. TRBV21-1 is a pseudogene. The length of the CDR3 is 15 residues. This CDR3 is CASSNTDRGDYEQYF. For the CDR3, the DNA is TGTGCCAGCAGCAACACGGACAGGGGAGACTACGAGCAGTACTTC.

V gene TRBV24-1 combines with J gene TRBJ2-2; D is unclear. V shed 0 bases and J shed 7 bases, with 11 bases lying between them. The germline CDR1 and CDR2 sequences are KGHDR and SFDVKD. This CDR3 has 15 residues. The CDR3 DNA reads TGTGCCACCAGTGATTTGGCTAGAATAGGCGGGGAGCTGTTTTTT. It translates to CATSDLARIGGELFF.

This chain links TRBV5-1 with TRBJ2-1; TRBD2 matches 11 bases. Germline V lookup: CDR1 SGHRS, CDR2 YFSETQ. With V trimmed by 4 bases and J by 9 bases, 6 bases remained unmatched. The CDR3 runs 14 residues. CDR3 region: CASSGLAGGGEQFF. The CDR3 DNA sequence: TGCGCCAGCAGCGGGCTAGCGGGGGGTGGTGAGCAGTTCTTC.

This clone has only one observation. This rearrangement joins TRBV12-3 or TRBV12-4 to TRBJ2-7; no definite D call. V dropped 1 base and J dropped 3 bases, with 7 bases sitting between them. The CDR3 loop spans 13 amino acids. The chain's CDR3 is CASSLEQNYEQYF. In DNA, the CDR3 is TGTGCCAGCAGTTTAGAACAGAACTACGAGCAGTACTTC.